These 29 T cell receptor beta chains were sequenced from one sample in a study of T cell responses to AZD1222 COVID-19 vaccine. The table came from immunoSEQ multiplex PCR; TCRdb's copy has only in-frame clones and leaves some out. This sample has 150,000 to 190,000 clones, with approximately 91% found just once. Material: peripheral blood, obtained after recovery from COVID-19. Source of these receptors: an adult who had recovered from COVID-19.

The chain is built from TRBV5-1 and TRBJ1-3; D is ambiguous. Germline V gene sequence: CDR1 SGHRS, CDR2 YFSETQ. CDR3 size: 15 residues. The V and J ends lost 1 base and 3 bases respectively, with 11 bases between them. The CDR3 bases are TGCGCCAGCAGCTTGAATAGGCTGGGTGGAAACACCATATATTTT. Its translation is CASSLNRLGGNTIYF.

V usage is TRBV29-1 and J usage is TRBJ2-1; D perhaps matches TRBD2 (6 bases). The V and J ends lost 4 bases and 2 bases respectively, with 9 bases between them. Germline lookup yields CDR1 SQVTM and CDR2 ANQGSEA. This CDR3 is built from 13 residues. CDR3: CSVGTTAYNEQFF. For the CDR3, the DNA is TGCAGCGTTGGGACTACCGCCTACAATGAGCAGTTCTTC.

This clone was seen a single time. The chain uses TRBV2 and TRBJ2-1; D might be TRBD2 (5 bases). V dropped 6 bases and J dropped 10 bases, with 7 bases sitting between them. This CDR3 has 10 amino acids. Germline CDR1 reads SNHLY; CDR2 reads FYNNEI. CDR3 in amino acids: CASRSGEQFF. The CDR3 region has the DNA TGTGCCAGCAGGTCGGGGGAGCAGTTCTTC.

This clone was observed once. The chain couples TRBV11-2 to TRBJ1-3; D may be TRBD1 (6 bases). The CDR3 has 14 residues. The germline CDR1 and CDR2 sequences are SGHAT and FQNNGV. V lost 5 bases and J lost 4, with 12 bases in between. The CDR3 DNA is TGTGCCAGCAGCAAAGGACAGTACGGAAACACCATATATTTT. Translating gives CASSKGQYGNTIYF.

The chain recombines TRBV6-6 with TRBJ1-3, with TRBD1 as a possible D gene (6 bases). The germline CDR1 and CDR2 sequences are MNHNY and SVGAGI (reference sequence). Trimming removed 2 bases at V and 2 bases at J, with 10 bases between. The CDR3 is 15 amino acids. The CDR3 DNA reads TGTGCCAGCAGTTACGAGGGGGTCACTGGAAACACCATATATTTT. Translation gives CASSYEGVTGNTIYF.

This chain uses TRBV9 with TRBJ2-1; TRBD2 aligns across 7 bases. CDR3 length: 15 residues. Germline trimming cut 2 bases from V and 0 bases from J; bases unmatched to any gene: 2. The germline gives CDR1 SGDLS, CDR2 YYNGEE. The CDR3 DNA follows: TGTGCCAGCAGCGTCGGGACTAACTCCTACAATGAGCAGTTCTTC. It specifies CASSVGTNSYNEQFF.

The chain carries TRBV5-4 and TRBJ1-2; maybe TRBD1 (5 bases). This CDR3 is 16 amino acids long. The germline V and J ends were trimmed by 4 bases and 6 bases, with 22 bases remaining between them. Germline CDR1 reads SGHNT; CDR2 reads YYREEE (reference sequence). CDR3 sequence (DNA): TGTGCCAGCAGCCACCGGGGCGGAGGGGCCGGGGATGGCTACACCTTC. It specifies CASSHRGGGAGDGYTF. The full variable domain, its missing parts supplied by reference TRBV5-4 and TRBJ1-2, is ETGVTQSPTHLIKTRGQQVTLRCSSQSGHNTVSWYQQALGQGPQFIFQYYREEENGRGNFPPRFSGLQFPNYSSELNVNALELDDSALYLCASSHRGGGAGDGYTFGSGTRLTVV.

V usage is TRBV28 and J usage is TRBJ2-7; possible D gene TRBD1, 5 bases. CDR3 length: 12 residues. Deletions cut 10 bases from V and 5 bases from J, with 15 bases between. The germline V gene has CDR1 MDHEN and CDR2 SYDVKM. CDR3 region: CATYKGIHEQYF. CDR3 nucleotide sequence: TGTGCCACGTACAAGGGGATCCACGAGCAGTACTTC.

The rearrangement links TRBV20-1 to TRBJ2-7, with D perhaps matching TRBD1 (6 bases). The germline V and J ends were trimmed by 3 bases and 5 bases, with 11 bases remaining between them. Germline V gene data show CDR1 as DFQATT and CDR2 as SNEGSKA (reference sequence). The CDR3 runs to 12 residues. The CDR3 protein is CSASTRQDEQYF. The CDR3, as DNA: TGCAGTGCTAGTACTAGACAGGACGAGCAGTACTTC.

The chain couples TRBV6-5 to TRBJ1-1; no clear D. With 3 bases removed from V and 5 bases from J, the gap between germline ends came to 7 bases. The CDR3 covers 12 residues. From germline, CDR1 is MNHEY and CDR2 SVGAGI. The CDR3: CASSYGRTEAFF. CDR3 bases: TGTGCCAGCAGTTATGGGAGGACTGAAGCTTTCTTT.

The chain combines TRBV7-2 with TRBJ2-5; D remains unclear. The germline CDR1 and CDR2 sequences are SGHTA and FQGNSA. The CDR3 extends over 16 amino acids. V was trimmed by 0 bases and J by 5 bases, leaving 16 bases between them. The CDR3 region is CASSLAGTGSRETQYF. CDR3 DNA sequence: TGTGCCAGCAGCTTAGCGGGCACGGGTTCGAGGGAGACCCAGTACTTC.

The J gene is TRBJ2-3, the V gene TRBV7-2; D possibly corresponds to TRBD2 (5 bases). Germline-derived CDR1 and CDR2 are SGHTA and FQGNSA. Trimming shortened V by 0 bases and J by 4 bases, and 8 bases separated the two germline ends. This CDR3 region has 14 residues. CDR3: CASSLALAADTQYF. The CDR3 bases are TGTGCCAGCAGCTTAGCGCTAGCCGCAGATACGCAGTATTTT.

This clone was counted between two and nine times. This chain links TRBV6-5 with TRBJ1-6, with TRBD1 identical over 9 bases. CDR3 length: 16 residues. Germline CDR1 and CDR2: MNHEY and SVGAGI. V was pared by 2 bases and J by 6 bases, with 5 bases of the junction left unmatched. The CDR3 protein is CASSYRWTGVNSPLHF. DNA for the CDR3: TGTGCCAGCAGTTACCGTTGGACAGGGGTTAATTCACCCCTCCACTTT.

The chain joins TRBV11-3 to TRBJ1-1; possibly TRBD1 for D (6 bases). Germline lookup yields CDR1 SGHNT and CDR2 YENEEA. Trimming took off 5 bases at V and 3 bases at J, with 16 bases between the two ends. CDR3 length: 15 residues. In nucleotides, the CDR3 is TGTGCCAGCAGCCCCGGGGGGGCAGGGCACACTGAAGCTTTCTTT. Encoded protein: CASSPGGAGHTEAFF.

The chain joins TRBV11-2 to TRBJ2-7; TRBD2 is a possible D gene (6 bases). Trimming pared 4 bases from V and 2 bases from J, leaving 18 bases between. From germline, CDR1 is SGHAT and CDR2 FQNNGV. The CDR3 contains 16 residues. CDR3 in amino acids: CASSSRDSGDAYEQYF. The CDR3 nucleotides are TGTGCCAGCAGCTCCCGGGACTCGGGGGACGCCTACGAGCAGTACTTC.

The chain is built from TRBV5-1 and TRBJ1-4; D call uncertain. V was clipped by 0 bases and J by 2 bases, with 5 bases between them. Germline V gene lookup returns CDR1 SGHRS and CDR2 YFSETQ. The CDR3 sequence is 14 residues long. The CDR3 bases are TGCGCCAGCAGCTTGGTGGGGACTAATGAAAAACTGTTTTTT. Protein product: CASSLVGTNEKLFF.

The V and J genes are TRBV28 and TRBJ1-3; a weak D match, TRBD1 (5 bases). V dropped 8 bases and J dropped 0 bases, with 20 bases sitting between them. The CDR3 sequence is 17 residues long. Germline loops: CDR1 MDHEN, CDR2 SYDVKM. DNA for the CDR3: TGTGCCAGCCGCCTATCTAGCGGCAGGGCCTCTGGAAACACCATATATTTT. It yields the protein CASRLSSGRASGNTIYF.

The CDR3 DNA sequence: TGCGCCAGCAGCTGGGAGGGACGCGAGCAGTACTTC. Translated, it gives CASSWEGREQYF. This rearrangement joins TRBV5-1 to TRBJ2-7; 7 nucleotides align to TRBD2. CDR1 and CDR2 from the germline V gene are SGHRS and YFSETQ. V shed 3 bases, J shed 6 bases, and the junction held 3 bases outside the gene matches. This CDR3 has 12 amino acids.

The chain recombines TRBV7-9 with TRBJ2-1, with D possibly TRBD2 on 6 matching bases. V was trimmed by 7 bases and J by 0 bases, leaving 25 bases between them. Germline values: CDR1 SEHNR, CDR2 FQNEAQ (reference sequence). The CDR3 runs to 19 residues. DNA of the CDR3: TGTGCCAGCACCAAACTCCTAGGGGACTCGACGAGCTCCTACAATGAGCAGTTCTTC. Protein product: CASTKLLGDSTSSYNEQFF.

This rearrangement joins TRBV18 to TRBJ1-1; a possible D gene is TRBD1 (5 bases). Trimming removed 7 bases from V and 1 base from J, with 10 bases in between. The CDR3 runs to 13 residues. CDR1 and CDR2 (germline): KGHSH, LQKENI. CDR3 amino acids: CASLYDRNTEAFF. As DNA, the CDR3 is TGTGCCAGCTTATATGACAGGAACACTGAAGCTTTCTTT. Full variable domain (outside the CDR3, taken from reference TRBV18 and TRBJ1-1): NAGVMQNPRHLVRRRGQEARLRCSPMKGHSHVYWYRQLPEEGLKFMVYLQKENIIDESGMPKERFSAEFPKEGPSILRIQQVVRGDSAAYFCASLYDRNTEAFFGQGTRLTVV.

This clone was recorded once. The chain recombines TRBV12-3 or TRBV12-4 with TRBJ1-3; D ambiguous. CDR3 length equals 13 residues. The V end lost 8 bases, the J end lost 4 bases, and 12 bases lay between the germline ends. The CDR3 spells CASAAPPGNTIYF. The CDR3 region has the DNA TGTGCCAGCGCTGCTCCGCCGGGAAACACCATATATTTT.

This clone occurred once. The CDR3 DNA reads TGTGCCAGCAGCCCCCTCTGGACAGGGGTTATGAATGAGCAGTTCTTC. Its translation: CASSPLWTGVMNEQFF. The chain is built from TRBV7-9 and TRBJ2-1; the match to TRBD1 covers 9 bases. The germline V gene encodes CDR1 SEHNR and CDR2 FQNEAQ (reference sequence). The V gene end was trimmed by 5 bases and the J gene end by 7 bases; junction bases not matched to a gene: 12. This CDR3 spans 16 amino acids.

The V gene is TRBV5-1, the J gene TRBJ2-3; 8 bases are a match to TRBD2. V lost 0 bases, J lost 5 bases, and 5 bases stayed unmatched. The germline CDR1 and CDR2 sequences are SGHRS and YFSETQ. The CDR3 spans 15 residues. The CDR3 DNA is TGCGCCAGCAGCTTGGCGGGGGGGAAATTAGATACGCAGTATTTT. Protein product: CASSLAGGKLDTQYF. Based on the CDR3 plus reference TRBV5-1 and TRBJ2-3, the full variable domain is KAGVTQTPRYLIKTRGQQVTLSCSPISGHRSVSWYQQTPGQGLQFLFEYFSETQRNKGNFPGRFSGRQFSNSRSEMNVSTLELGDSALYLCASSLAGGKLDTQYFGPGTRLTVL.

The chain has TRBV6-4 and TRBJ2-3, with 8 positions matching TRBD2. Germline assignment: CDR1 MRHNA and CDR2 SNTAGT. The CDR3 is 17 residues long. Trimming removed 0 bases from V and 0 bases from J; junction bases left unmatched: 5. CDR3 residues: CASSDSWAGGSTDTQYF. In DNA, the CDR3 is TGTGCCAGCAGTGACTCTTGGGCGGGAGGTAGCACAGATACGCAGTATTTT.

This clone was observed a single time. This chain connects TRBV21-1 to TRBJ2-3. TRBV21-1 is a pseudogene. The CDR3 has 13 amino acids. For the CDR3, the DNA is TGTGCCAGCAGCAAAGAGACGACAGATACGCAGTATTTT. Amino acid sequence: CASSKETTDTQYF.

V and J are TRBV5-6 and TRBJ1-4; perhaps TRBD1 as D (6 bases). In germline, CDR1 is SGHDT, CDR2 YYEEEE. This CDR3 is 14 amino acids long. Trimming took 4 bases from V and 5 from J, leaving 12 bases between them. The CDR3 nucleotides are TGTGCCAGCAGCAGGGCAGGGGCGAATGAAAAACTGTTTTTT. Amino acid sequence: CASSRAGANEKLFF. The whole variable domain, filled in from reference TRBV5-6 and TRBJ1-4, reads DAGVTQSPTHLIKTRGQQVTLRCSPKSGHDTVSWYQQALGQGPQFIFQYYEEEERQRGNFPDRFSGHQFPNYSSELNVNALLLGDSALYLCASSRAGANEKLFFGSGTQLSVL.

The genes are TRBV3-1 (or the pseudogene TRBV3-2) and TRBJ1-6, with a tentative D call TRBD1 (5 bases). Germline V gene sequence: CDR1 LGHDT, CDR2 YNNKEL (reference sequence). V was pared by 4 bases and J by 9 bases, with 10 bases between. The CDR3 is made up of 13 amino acids. CDR3 region: CASSPGRGSPLHF. CDR3 in DNA: TGTGCCAGCAGCCCGGGACGGGGTTCACCCCTCCACTTT.

J is TRBJ1-3 and V is TRBV4-3, with TRBD1 matching over 7 bases. Losses at the gene ends were 4 bases for V and 0 bases for J; bases not matched to a gene: 3. The CDR3 runs 15 residues. Germline V gene lookup returns CDR1 LGHNA and CDR2 YSLEER. In DNA form, the CDR3 reads TGCGCCAGCAGCCCGGGACAGATCTCTGGAAACACCATATATTTT. It is translated as CASSPGQISGNTIYF.

The chain employs TRBV21-1 and TRBJ1-2. TRBV21-1 is marked as a pseudogene. The CDR3 length is 12 residues. The CDR3 reads CATRGREHGYTF. The CDR3 nucleotides read TGTGCCACCCGGGGACGGGAGCATGGCTACACCTTC.